This T cell receptor beta chain was obtained from a study of T-cell memory formation after mild COVID-19. Study context: TCR clusters mostly belonged to single donors.

Findings of the study overall: For contracting clones, CD4+ ones sat mainly in CM and EM, CD8+ in EMRA.

This clonotype has more than one count but fewer than ten. The antigen is unknown. The V and J ends lost 4 bases and 3 bases, in that order; junction bases with no gene match: 5. CDR3 size: 14 residues. Germline V gene data show CDR1 as SGHNT and CDR2 as YYREEE (reference sequence). A 5'RACE reaction primed in the constant segment made cDNA libraries of TCR alpha and TCR beta, and these carried sample barcodes and UMIs. TCRdb reprocessed the 5' RACE reads with MiXCR, giving one entry per CDR3 protein. This table holds 140,000 to 150,000 distinct CDR3 sequences, approximately 26% found once. This chain connects TRBV5-4 to TRBJ1-2; 8 bases align to TRBD1. This receptor was obtained from an adult woman who had mild COVID-19 (a few samples of this study predate the infection). Cell type and time point are not known. The sequenced sample was PBMCs or a T cell subset sorted from them (not recorded which). The CDR3, as DNA: TGTGCCAGCAGCCCTAGACAGGGGTACTATGGCTACACCTTC. Amino acid sequence: CASSPRQGYYGYTF.